Presented here are 28 T cell receptor beta chains from one specimen sequenced in a study of CD8 T cells in ankylosing spondylitis. General study points: Roughly eight highly homologous variants made up a TCR beta motif that seemed to typify ankylosing spondylitis blood.

TCRdb re-called the 5' RACE reads with MiXCR, one entry per CDR3 protein. This sample has about 800,000 distinct CDR3 sequences, with approximately 10% found just once. These receptors have no identified antigens. Input material: blood, either unsorted or a sorted T cell fraction (not recorded which). The receptors derive from a male donor with ankylosing spondylitis.

V gene TRBV20-1 combines with J gene TRBJ2-1; 7 nucleotides agree with TRBD2. Germline V gene data show CDR1 as DFQATT and CDR2 as SNEGSKA (reference sequence). The J segment lost 10 bases and the V segment lost 1 base, leaving 4 bases of the junction unmatched. This CDR3 spans 12 amino acids. The CDR3 spells CSARGLLAEQFF. CDR3 DNA sequence: TGCAGTGCTAGAGGCCTACTAGCGGAGCAGTTCTTC.

The V call is TRBV4-2, the J call TRBJ2-7, with D possibly being TRBD2 (6 bases). Trimming removed 2 bases from V and 3 bases from J, with 17 bases in between. The V gene's germline CDR1 is LGHNA and CDR2 YNFKEQ. The CDR3 is 16 residues long. This CDR3 reads CASSQPGGSGLYEQYF. CDR3 nucleotide sequence: TGTGCCAGCAGCCAACCCGGAGGTAGCGGCCTCTACGAGCAGTACTTC.

This clonotype came up a few times. V usage is TRBV28 and J usage is TRBJ2-3; D possibly corresponds to TRBD1 (5 bases). This CDR3 comprises 15 residues. CDR1 MDHEN and CDR2 SYDVKM come from the germline V gene. Between the trimmed V and J ends, which lost 4 bases and 8 bases, there was a span of 19 bases. CDR3 DNA: TGTGCCAGCAGTTCCTCCGACAGTCGATCCCTTACGCAGTATTTT. Protein product: CASSSSDSRSLTQYF.

Only a few counts were recorded for this clonotype. The V gene is TRBV2, the J gene TRBJ2-1; D is unresolved. From germline, CDR1 is SNHLY and CDR2 FYNNEI. There are 13 residues in the CDR3. Trimming cost V 3 bases and J 9 bases, with 12 bases left between them. The CDR3 coding sequence is TGTGCCAGCAGTGATGGGCCCGGCAGTGAGCAGTTCTTC. Translated: CASSDGPGSEQFF. Based on the CDR3 plus reference TRBV2 and TRBJ2-1, the full variable domain is EPEVTQTPSHQVTQMGQEVILRCVPISNHLYFYWYRQILGQKVEFLVSFYNNEISEKSEIFDDQFSVERPDGSNFTLKIRSTKLEDSAMYFCASSDGPGSEQFFGPGTRLTVL.

This clonotype has a handful of counts. This chain joins TRBV5-1 and TRBJ2-3, with TRBD2 matching 7 bases. The CDR3 spans 14 residues. Germline CDR1 reads SGHRS; CDR2 reads YFSETQ. V lost 7 bases, J lost 4 bases, and 9 bases stayed unmatched. In nucleotides, the CDR3 is TGCGCCAGCTCTAACACGGGAGGCCCAGATACGCAGTATTTT. Its translation is CASSNTGGPDTQYF. Full variable domain (remainder filled in from reference TRBV5-1 and TRBJ2-3): KAGVTQTPRYLIKTRGQQVTLSCSPISGHRSVSWYQQTPGQGLQFLFEYFSETQRNKGNFPGRFSGRQFSNSRSEMNVSTLELGDSALYLCASSNTGGPDTQYFGPGTRLTVL.

This clonotype was seen repeatedly, ten times or more. This chain joins TRBV12-3 or TRBV12-4 and TRBJ1-1; D possibly corresponds to TRBD1 (6 bases). The CDR3 loop spans 15 amino acids. Trimming pared 2 bases from V and 1 base from J, leaving 11 bases between. The CDR3 region is CASSLFGGTNTEAFF. Written as DNA, the CDR3 is TGTGCCAGCAGTTTATTCGGGGGCACGAACACTGAAGCTTTCTTT.

This clonotype came up a few times. The chain links TRBV10-3 to TRBJ1-5; TRBD1 might be the D (6 bases). This CDR3 is 13 amino acids long. Trimming stripped 6 bases from V and 2 bases from J, with 8 bases between. From germline, CDR1 is ENHRY and CDR2 SYGVKD. CDR3 amino acids: CAIRDSRNQPQHF. The CDR3 DNA sequence: TGTGCCATCAGGGACAGCCGCAATCAGCCCCAGCATTTT.

Many counts were recorded for this clonotype. The genes are TRBV5-1 and TRBJ2-1; D is unresolved. Germline CDR1 reads SGHRS; CDR2 reads YFSETQ. The V gene lost 4 bases and the J gene lost 4 bases, with 12 bases spanning the gap. This CDR3 has 14 residues. The CDR3 DNA sequence: TGCGCCAGCAGCCCGGCTACAACATACAATGAGCAGTTCTTC. As protein: CASSPATTYNEQFF.

This chain connects TRBV11-3 to TRBJ2-1, with a possible D match to TRBD1 (6 bases). V lost 4 bases and J 9 bases, leaving 13 bases between the germline ends. The CDR3 runs 13 residues. In germline, CDR1 is SGHNT, CDR2 YENEEA. The CDR3 sequence: CASSWDNLGEQFF. The CDR3 bases are TGTGCCAGCAGCTGGGACAATTTGGGTGAGCAGTTCTTC.

This clonotype was found many times. V is TRBV30 and J is TRBJ1-2; tentative D call: TRBD1 (5 bases). Trimming removed 5 bases at V and 1 base at J, with 11 bases between. The CDR3 runs to 13 residues. Germline V gene sequence: CDR1 GTSNPN, CDR2 SVGIG (reference sequence). The DNA of the CDR3 is TGTGCCTGGCGACAGAATTTTAACTATGGCTACACCTTC. Translated, it gives CAWRQNFNYGYTF.

This clonotype was counted a few times. A junction boundary mismatches the germline segment, possibly from a read error. The chain carries TRBV10-2 and TRBJ1-5, with 7 bases aligning to TRBD1. The CDR3 contains 13 residues. In germline, CDR1 is WSHSY, CDR2 SAAADI. CDR3 DNA: TGCGCCAGCAAGGACAGGCTCAATCGGCCCCAGCATTTT. Protein product: CASKDRLNRPQHF.

The table lists this clonotype with many counts. The rearrangement links TRBV6-5 to TRBJ1-1; no reliable D call. The CDR3 has 14 residues. Germline loops: CDR1 MNHEY, CDR2 SVGAGI. Trimming pared 0 bases from V and 2 bases from J, leaving 7 bases between. This chain's CDR3 is CASSYSSLNTEAFF. CDR3 nucleotides: TGTGCCAGCAGTTACTCGAGTCTAAACACTGAAGCTTTCTTT.

DNA for the CDR3: TGCAGTGCTAGAGTTTCGGGACTTAAAGAGACCCAGTACTTC. It is translated as CSARVSGLKETQYF. This chain joins TRBV20-1 and TRBJ2-5; D is perhaps TRBD2 (6 bases). Trimming left V 1 base short and J 3 bases short, with 12 bases between. CDR3 size: 14 residues. Germline CDR1 DFQATT, CDR2 SNEGSKA (reference sequence).

This clonotype turned up a few times. V is TRBV20-1 and J is TRBJ2-1; TRBD2 matches 12 bases. J lost 7 bases, V lost 0 bases, and 7 bases had no gene match. This CDR3 is built from 16 residues. CDR1 DFQATT and CDR2 SNEGSKA come from the germline V gene (reference sequence). As DNA, the CDR3 is TGCAGTGCTAGAGATCGCCTAGCGGGGGGGCGGAATGAGCAGTTCTTC. This gives the protein CSARDRLAGGRNEQFF.

This clonotype was seen ten or more times. The J gene is TRBJ2-3, the V gene TRBV20-1; 16 bases agree with TRBD2. The CDR3 has 16 residues. V shed 5 bases, J shed 3 bases, and the junction held 5 bases outside the gene matches. Germline V gene data show CDR1 as DFQATT and CDR2 as SNEGSKA (reference sequence). In DNA form, the CDR3 reads TGCAGTGCTGGGGGACTAGCGGGGGGGCCGACAGATACGCAGTATTTT. Protein: CSAGGLAGGPTDTQYF.

The V call is TRBV29-1, the J call TRBJ2-1; TRBD2 agrees at 8 bases. This CDR3 is built from 13 residues. Per the germline V gene, CDR1 is SQVTM and CDR2 is ANQGSEA. The V gene end was trimmed by 6 bases and the J gene end by 0 bases; junction bases not matched to a gene: 1. The CDR3, as DNA: TGCAGCGTGACTAGCGACTCCTACAATGAGCAGTTCTTC. As protein: CSVTSDSYNEQFF.

The chain uses TRBV4-1 and TRBJ1-4; possible D gene TRBD1, 5 bases. The CDR3 consists of 15 residues. Germline V gene lookup returns CDR1 MGHRA and CDR2 YSYEKL. Trimming stripped 2 bases from V and 5 bases from J, with 12 bases between. The CDR3 nucleotides read TGCGCCAGCAGCCAAATAAGGGACTTGAATGAAAAACTGTTTTTT. Encoded protein: CASSQIRDLNEKLFF.

The CDR3 sequence is CASSINTGPWAYEQYF. For the CDR3, the DNA is TGCGCCAGCAGCATAAATACCGGGCCCTGGGCCTACGAGCAGTACTTC. The J gene is TRBJ2-7, the V gene TRBV4-3; D is unresolved. V was cut by 5 bases and J by 2 bases, with 19 bases left in between. The CDR3 has 16 residues. CDR1 is LGHNA and CDR2 is YSLEER in the germline V gene.

This clonotype was observed a handful of times. The chain couples TRBV20-1 to TRBJ2-7; D may be TRBD2 (5 bases). Germline V gene sequence: CDR1 DFQATT, CDR2 SNEGSKA (reference sequence). The germline V and J ends were trimmed by 5 bases and 3 bases, with 17 bases remaining between them. The CDR3 totals 14 residues. The CDR3 is CSAGRTSTSYEQYF. The CDR3, as DNA: TGCAGTGCTGGACGGACTTCTACCAGCTACGAGCAGTACTTC.

This sequence joins TRBV2 and TRBJ2-3; D is unresolved. The V gene's germline CDR1 is SNHLY and CDR2 FYNNEI. V gave up 8 bases and J gave up 2 bases, with 11 bases separating them. This CDR3 spans 13 amino acids. CDR3 DNA: TGTGCCAGCGCACCCCTTCACACAGATACGCAGTATTTT. Amino acid sequence: CASAPLHTDTQYF.

This clonotype was found a few times. The chain couples TRBV20-1 to TRBJ2-5; 13 nucleotides agree with TRBD2. The J segment lost 5 bases and the V segment lost 0 bases, leaving 6 bases of the junction unmatched. Germline CDR1 DFQATT, CDR2 SNEGSKA (reference sequence). This CDR3 region has 16 residues. This CDR3 is CSARELAGGARETQYF. The DNA for the CDR3 is TGCAGTGCTAGAGAACTAGCGGGGGGGGCACGGGAGACCCAGTACTTC.

This clonotype was observed a handful of times. CDR3 nucleotides: TGCAGTGCTCTCTCCGGGACAGAAGAGACCCAGTACTTC. Protein product: CSALSGTEETQYF. The J gene is TRBJ2-5, the V gene TRBV20-1; 7 nucleotides line up with TRBD1. The CDR3 totals 13 residues. The germline V gene encodes CDR1 DFQATT and CDR2 SNEGSKA (reference sequence). Trimming removed 5 bases from V and 3 bases from J; junction bases left unmatched: 6.

This chain links TRBV29-1 with TRBJ1-1, with a weak D call TRBD1 (6 bases). Germline CDR1 SQVTM, CDR2 ANQGSEA. V gave up 5 bases and J gave up 2 bases, with 9 bases separating them. The length of the CDR3 is 12 residues. The CDR3 is CSVNRENTEAFF. The CDR3 DNA reads TGCAGCGTTAACAGGGAAAACACTGAAGCTTTCTTT.

There are many counts of this clonotype. The chain is built from TRBV20-1 and TRBJ2-4; the match to TRBD2 covers 8 bases. The junction had 3 bases not matched to a gene; V was cut back by 2 bases and J by 9 bases. The germline gives CDR1 DFQATT, CDR2 SNEGSKA (reference sequence). This CDR3 comprises 12 residues. This CDR3 reads CSARTLAGIQYF. Here the CDR3 DNA reads TGCAGTGCTAGAACTCTAGCGGGCATTCAGTACTTC.

The chain has TRBV20-1 and TRBJ1-5; 7 bases align to TRBD1. Germline-derived CDR1 and CDR2 are DFQATT and SNEGSKA (reference sequence). V gave up 5 bases and J gave up 3 bases; unmatched junction bases: 10. This CDR3 region has 15 residues. CDR3 DNA sequence: TGCAGTGCTTTACGCACAGGGGCCGACAATCAGCCCCAGCATTTT. It is translated as CSALRTGADNQPQHF.

This clonotype has at least ten counts. The chain links TRBV12-3 or TRBV12-4 to TRBJ1-3; D not resolved. V lost 6 bases, J lost 4 bases, and 10 bases lay in between. The CDR3 is 13 residues long. In nucleotides, the CDR3 is TGTGCCAGCAGCTTCGGTGTAGGAAACACCATATATTTT. This gives the protein CASSFGVGNTIYF.

A few counts support this clonotype. The rearrangement links TRBV6-5 to TRBJ2-5, with TRBD2 identical over 8 bases. Germline CDR1 is MNHEY and CDR2 is SVGAGI. The CDR3 covers 17 residues. V lost 2 bases to trimming and J lost 0 bases; unmatched junction nucleotides: 8. The CDR3 sequence is CASSYGWRGAHQETQYF. CDR3 in DNA: TGTGCCAGCAGTTACGGTTGGCGGGGGGCTCACCAAGAGACCCAGTACTTC.

This clonotype occurred a few times. V usage is TRBV20-1 and J usage is TRBJ1-4; D gene unclear. CDR3 length: 13 amino acids. Germline V gene lookup returns CDR1 DFQATT and CDR2 SNEGSKA (reference sequence). Trimming pared 2 bases from V and 8 bases from J, leaving 12 bases between. In DNA, the CDR3 is TGCAGTGCTAGAAGGCTCCGGGAGGAAAAACTGTTTTTT. As protein: CSARRLREEKLFF.